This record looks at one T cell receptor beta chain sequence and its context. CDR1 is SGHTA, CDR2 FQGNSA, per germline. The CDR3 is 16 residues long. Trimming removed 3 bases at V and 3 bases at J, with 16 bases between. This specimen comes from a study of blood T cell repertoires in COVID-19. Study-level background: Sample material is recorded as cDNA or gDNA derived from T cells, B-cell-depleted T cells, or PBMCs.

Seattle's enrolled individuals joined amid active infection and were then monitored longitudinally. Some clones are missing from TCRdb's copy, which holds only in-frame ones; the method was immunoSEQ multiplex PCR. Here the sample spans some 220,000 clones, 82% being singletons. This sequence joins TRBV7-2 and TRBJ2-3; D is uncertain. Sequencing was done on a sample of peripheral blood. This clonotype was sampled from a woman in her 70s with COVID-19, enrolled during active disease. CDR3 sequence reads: CASSFGLPVGTDTQYF. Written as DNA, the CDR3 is TGTGCCAGCAGCTTTGGGCTGCCTGTAGGTACAGATACGCAGTATTTT.